This TCR beta chain was documented in a study of shared clonotypes between healthy human individuals. The V gene end was trimmed by 5 bases and the J gene end by 7 bases; junction bases not matched to a gene: 5. Germline V gene data show CDR1 as MGHRA and CDR2 as YSYEKL. The CDR3 spans 13 residues. Naive CD8 cells were CD45RO-negative, positively selected for CCR7, excluding terminally differentiated effector memory CD45RA+ cells. Produced via immunoSEQ multiplex PCR; TCRdb's table is partial and in-frame only. The sample holds about 2.2 million clones, just over 90% seen once. The V call is TRBV4-1, the J call TRBJ2-1; 7 bases are a match to TRBD2. The receptor's source is a man aged 18 to 29 in good health. Some clones in this sample may be carry-over from other donors' samples. Sequencing was performed on naive CD8+ T cells from PBMCs. This CDR3 is CASSSRLANEQFF. The CDR3 DNA reads as TGCGCCAGCAGCTCTCGACTAGCAAATGAGCAGTTCTTC.